These 27 T cell receptor beta chains were all obtained from the same sample, sequenced in a study of CXCR3-negative and CXCR3-positive naive CD8 T cells. Points from the study as a whole: Against CXCR3-negative naive cells, CXCR3-positive naive cells showed more hydrophobic TRB CDR3s.

The TRB cDNA libraries were prepared by 5' RACE with UMI labels. TCRdb reanalyzed the 5' RACE reads and collapses them to one entry per CDR3 protein, without DNA. The sample features over 95,000 distinct CDR3 sequences, with less than 0.4% in its top ten. No antigens are known for them. The sample consisted of naive CXCR3+ CD8+ T cells from blood. Subset indicated: CD45RO-CCR7+CD27+CD95- naive CD8+ T cells expressing CXCR3 (TNR3+). The receptor set was obtained from a human donor in good health. Some clones in this sample may be carry-over from other donors' samples.

The CDR3 here is CASSLQGVYEQYF. This chain joins TRBV27 and TRBJ2-7; TCRdb picks TRBD1, but there is no DNA to check that call. This CDR3 comprises 13 residues. Per germline, CDR1 MNHEY and CDR2 SMNVEV (reference sequence).

Here the CDR3 reads CASSQAVGGLGTDTQYF. The J gene is TRBJ2-3, the V gene TRBV4-1; TCRdb picks TRBD1, but there is no DNA to check that call. Per germline, CDR1 MGHRA and CDR2 YSYEKL. This CDR3 is 17 amino acids long.

The rearrangement links TRBV12-3 or TRBV12-4 to TRBJ2-7; the TCRdb call, TRBD1, lacks DNA for checking. This CDR3 spans 14 amino acids. The CDR3: CASSLTGGAYEQYF.

This rearrangement joins TRBV4-1 to TRBJ1-1. The CDR3 covers 13 residues. Germline lookup yields CDR1 MGHRA and CDR2 YSYEKL. Here the CDR3 reads CASSQAQIKPAFF.

The chain uses TRBV4-1 and TRBJ1-5. CDR3 length: 13 amino acids. Germline V lookup: CDR1 MGHRA, CDR2 YSYEKL. The CDR3 here is CASSAMEGQPQHF.

The genes are TRBV2 and TRBJ2-5; the TCRdb D gene call, TRBD2, has no DNA to confirm it. The length of the CDR3 is 15 residues. Germline V CDR1 and CDR2: SNHLY, FYNNEI. CDR3 sequence reads: CASSFSGGAQETQYF.

The chain is built from TRBV12-3 or TRBV12-4 and TRBJ2-4; TCRdb's D gene call, TRBD1, goes unchecked for lack of DNA. CDR3 length: 12 amino acids. The chain's CDR3 is CASSAGINIQYF.

The V call is TRBV12-3 or TRBV12-4, the J call TRBJ2-3; TCRdb designates TRBD1, a call that cannot be tested without DNA. The CDR3 length is 16 residues. The CDR3 reads CASSRGDVFGADTQYF.

The CDR3 protein is CASSIHSGTNEQFF. The chain couples TRBV19 to TRBJ2-1. The CDR3 consists of 14 residues. Germline CDR1 LNHDA, CDR2 SQIVND (reference sequence).

The chain carries TRBV3-1 and TRBJ1-4; lacking DNA, the TRBD1 call made by TCRdb goes unchecked. The CDR3 consists of 16 residues. CDR1 and CDR2 (germline): LGHDT, YNNKEL (reference sequence). The CDR3 loop is CASSQDQWDRAEKLFF.

The V call is TRBV3-1, the J call TRBJ1-5. The germline gives CDR1 LGHDT, CDR2 YNNKEL (reference sequence). The CDR3 sequence is 15 residues long. CDR3: CASSQDLSMISPQHF.

This rearrangement joins TRBV27 to TRBJ2-1; TCRdb returns TRBD2, unconfirmable since there is no DNA. Germline V gene lookup returns CDR1 MNHEY and CDR2 SMNVEV (reference sequence). The CDR3 is made up of 15 amino acids. The CDR3 loop is CASNNPAGGPSEQFF.

V is TRBV4-1 and J is TRBJ1-1; TCRdb indicates TRBD1, and absent DNA this call remains unverified. Germline lookup yields CDR1 MGHRA and CDR2 YSYEKL. This CDR3 has 14 residues. The CDR3 loop reads CASSLGQGNTEAFF.

This rearrangement joins TRBV20-1 to TRBJ2-5; with no DNA, the TCRdb D assignment of TRBD1 cannot be verified. Germline V lookup: CDR1 DFQATT, CDR2 SNEGSKA (reference sequence). This CDR3 region has 14 residues. The CDR3 region is CSAERDSQQETQYF.

This sequence joins TRBV29-1 and TRBJ2-1; TCRdb's D call, TRBD2, is unchecked because there is no DNA. Germline lookup yields CDR1 SQVTM and CDR2 ANQGSEA. The CDR3 length is 17 residues. The CDR3 region is CSVEDQGRPYVWNEQFF.

The rearrangement links TRBV12-3 or TRBV12-4 to TRBJ1-1. The CDR3 spans 13 residues. CDR3 loop: CAKYRVEGAEAFF.

The chain recombines TRBV9 with TRBJ2-2; TCRdb names TRBD1, which stays unverified in the absence of DNA. Per the germline V gene, CDR1 is SGDLS and CDR2 is YYNGEE. The CDR3 has 16 amino acids. CDR3: CASSAPGHPITGELFF.

This sequence joins TRBV4-3 and TRBJ2-2. Germline V gene sequence: CDR1 LGHNA, CDR2 YSLEER. The CDR3 totals 13 residues. The chain's CDR3 is CASQGTNTGELFF.

The rearrangement uses TRBV20-1 and TRBJ1-2; the TCRdb D gene call, TRBD1, has no DNA to confirm it. This CDR3 has 12 residues. Germline lookup yields CDR1 DFQATT and CDR2 SNEGSKA (reference sequence). The CDR3 loop reads CSAPDRNYGYTF.

The chain uses TRBV14 and TRBJ2-1; TCRdb's D call of TRBD1 is untestable without DNA. CDR3 length: 16 residues. Germline assignment: CDR1 SGHDN and CDR2 FVKESK. CDR3 in amino acids: CASSLFPTSSYNEQFF.

The chain recombines TRBV28 with TRBJ2-1; checking the TCRdb D call of TRBD2 is not possible without DNA. Germline CDR1 MDHEN, CDR2 SYDVKM. The CDR3 has 15 amino acids. This chain's CDR3 is CASTPGLAESNEQFF. Supplemented by reference TRBV28 and TRBJ2-1, the full variable domain reads DVKVTQSSRYLVKRTGEKVFLECVQDMDHENMFWYRQDPGLGLRLIYFSYDVKMKEKGDIPEGYSVSREKKERFSLILESASTNQTSMYLCASTPGLAESNEQFFGPGTRLTVL.

The chain links TRBV7-9 to TRBJ2-1; TCRdb names TRBD2, which stays unverified in the absence of DNA. Germline CDR1 is SEHNR and CDR2 is FQNEAQ (reference sequence). The CDR3 has 19 residues. CDR3 in amino acids: CASRKRIAGASSSYNEQFF.

The chain combines TRBV27 with TRBJ2-1; the TCRdb D gene call, TRBD2, has no DNA to confirm it. Germline lookup yields CDR1 MNHEY and CDR2 SMNVEV (reference sequence). CDR3 length: 16 amino acids. CDR3 region: CASSFGAGVSGNEQFF.

This chain links TRBV5-6 with TRBJ2-4; TCRdb reports TRBD1, a call that lacks DNA to check it against. Germline CDR1 is SGHDT and CDR2 is YYEEEE. The CDR3 has 13 amino acids. Here the CDR3 reads CASSPPGRNIQYF.

V usage is TRBV28 and J usage is TRBJ2-7; TCRdb outputs TRBD1, but without DNA this stays unchecked. CDR1 is MDHEN and CDR2 is SYDVKM in the germline V gene. This CDR3 is 13 amino acids long. CDR3 sequence: CASSLLSRDEQYF.

J is TRBJ2-3 and V is TRBV27; TCRdb proposes TRBD1, but this gene call is untestable without DNA. The CDR3 covers 16 residues. Germline V gene lookup returns CDR1 MNHEY and CDR2 SMNVEV (reference sequence). The CDR3 reads CASSYPGGKSTDTQYF.

The chain joins TRBV27 to TRBJ2-1; TCRdb picks TRBD1, but there is no DNA to check that call. Per germline, CDR1 MNHEY and CDR2 SMNVEV (reference sequence). The CDR3 spans 12 residues. The chain's CDR3 is CASSGQYNEQFF.